The 6 T cell receptor beta chains in this list originate from one sample, sequenced in a study of spatial heterogeneity in lung cancer. The sample's time point: blood at routine non-recurrence follow-up after resection. One entry per CDR3 protein, called by TCRdb with MiXCR from the 5' RACE reads. The table records about 19,000 distinct CDR3 sequences, 10% of them present only once. The sequencing here drew on PBMCs, taken at follow-up. Source of these receptors: a female donor with early-stage non-small cell lung cancer.

This clonotype came up many times. The chain recombines TRBV20-1 with TRBJ2-7; D unclear. The CDR3 totals 11 residues. V dropped 3 bases and J dropped 4 bases, with 7 bases sitting between them. Germline CDR1 and CDR2: DFQATT and SNEGSKA (reference sequence). The CDR3 DNA sequence: TGCAGTGCTAGTTTGCGTTACGAGCAGTACTTC. Amino acid sequence: CSASLRYEQYF.

This clonotype came up many times. The rearrangement uses TRBV27 and TRBJ2-7, with D perhaps TRBD2 (6 bases). Germline V lookup: CDR1 MNHEY, CDR2 SMNVEV (reference sequence). The CDR3 length is 12 residues. Trimming removed 6 bases from V and 9 bases from J, with 15 bases in between. The CDR3 DNA sequence: TGTGCCAGCAGGCTTATGGAGGGGCGGCAGTACTTC. This encodes CASRLMEGRQYF.

This clonotype was counted at least ten times. V and J are TRBV29-1 and TRBJ2-2; TRBD2 matches at 7 bases. The CDR3 sequence is 13 residues long. From germline, CDR1 is SQVTM and CDR2 ANQGSEA. J lost 0 bases, V lost 5 bases, and 0 bases had no gene match. The CDR3 region is CSVTSANTGELFF. The CDR3 nucleotides read TGCAGCGTTACTAGCGCGAACACCGGGGAGCTGTTTTTT.

The chain couples TRBV28 to TRBJ2-5, with 9 bases aligning to TRBD1. V shed 6 bases and J 6 bases; nucleotides not matched to a gene: 11. This CDR3 is 15 amino acids long. In germline, CDR1 is MDHEN, CDR2 SYDVKM. The CDR3 DNA sequence: TGTGCCAGCAGCTCCCCGGGACAGGGTCGGAAGACCCAGTACTTC. It encodes CASSSPGQGRKTQYF.

This clonotype was recorded at least ten times. The chain joins TRBV5-1 to TRBJ2-3, with D perhaps being TRBD1 or TRBD2 (5 bases each). V shed 2 bases and J shed 2 bases, with 15 bases lying between them. Germline V lookup: CDR1 SGHRS, CDR2 YFSETQ. The CDR3 is 16 amino acids. CDR3 residues: CASSLGTDAFTDTQYF. The CDR3 DNA reads TGCGCCAGCAGCTTAGGGACCGACGCCTTCACAGATACGCAGTATTTT.

This clonotype has at least ten counts. The rearrangement joins TRBV2 to TRBJ2-2; maybe TRBD2 (6 bases). The CDR3 is made up of 14 amino acids. From germline, CDR1 is SNHLY and CDR2 FYNNEI. The V gene lost 6 bases and the J gene lost 4 bases, with 12 bases spanning the gap. The CDR3 nucleotides are TGTGCCAGCAGAGGAGGGACCCGCACCGGGGAGCTGTTTTTT. Translated, it gives CASRGGTRTGELFF. Variable domain in full (rest from reference TRBV2 and TRBJ2-2): EPEVTQTPSHQVTQMGQEVILRCVPISNHLYFYWYRQILGQKVEFLVSFYNNEISEKSEIFDDQFSVERPDGSNFTLKIRSTKLEDSAMYFCASRGGTRTGELFFGEGSRLTVL.